This T cell receptor (beta chain) was sequenced for a study of T cell repertoires in cytomegalovirus infection. Overall study context: The public TCR beta signatures pointed to both CMV infection and matching HLA type. Study results and limitations: Clonotypes of TCR beta that were HLA-C-restricted and CMV-specific dominated the ex vivo response.

With 4 bases clipped from V and 4 bases from J, the junction kept 11 bases outside the gene matches. Germline V gene sequence: CDR1 MNHEY, CDR2 SMNVEV (reference sequence). This CDR3 has 17 residues. TCRdb used MiXCR to reprocess the reads, holding one entry per CDR3 protein. The data show under 150,000 distinct CDR3 sequences, roughly a quarter seen once. This clonotype was detected a few times. What it recognizes is unknown. J is TRBJ2-1 and V is TRBV27; 9 bases agree with TRBD2. The sequence was obtained from a human donor in good health (CMV status not recorded). Some clones in this sample may be carry-over from other donors' samples. The sample comprised PBMCs, sequenced either directly or after in vitro stimulation (not recorded which). CDR3 sequence: CASSSSSSGTIYNEQFF. The DNA for the CDR3 is TGTGCCAGCAGTTCGTCGTCTAGCGGGACTATTTACAATGAGCAGTTCTTC.